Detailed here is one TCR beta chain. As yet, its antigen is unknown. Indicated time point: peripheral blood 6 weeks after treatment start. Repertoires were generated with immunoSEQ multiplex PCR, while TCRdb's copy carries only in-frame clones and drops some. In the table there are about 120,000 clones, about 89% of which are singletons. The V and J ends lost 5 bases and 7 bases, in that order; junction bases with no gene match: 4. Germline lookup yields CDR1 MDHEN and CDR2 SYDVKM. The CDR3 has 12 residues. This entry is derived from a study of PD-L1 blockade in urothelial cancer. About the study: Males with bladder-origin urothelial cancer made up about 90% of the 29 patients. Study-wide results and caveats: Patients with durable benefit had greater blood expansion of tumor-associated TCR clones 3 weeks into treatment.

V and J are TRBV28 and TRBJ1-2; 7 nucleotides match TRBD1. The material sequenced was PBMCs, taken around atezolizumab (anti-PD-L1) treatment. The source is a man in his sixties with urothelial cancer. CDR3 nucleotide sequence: TGTGCCAGCAGTCCGGACAGGTCTGGCTACACCTTC. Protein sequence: CASSPDRSGYTF.